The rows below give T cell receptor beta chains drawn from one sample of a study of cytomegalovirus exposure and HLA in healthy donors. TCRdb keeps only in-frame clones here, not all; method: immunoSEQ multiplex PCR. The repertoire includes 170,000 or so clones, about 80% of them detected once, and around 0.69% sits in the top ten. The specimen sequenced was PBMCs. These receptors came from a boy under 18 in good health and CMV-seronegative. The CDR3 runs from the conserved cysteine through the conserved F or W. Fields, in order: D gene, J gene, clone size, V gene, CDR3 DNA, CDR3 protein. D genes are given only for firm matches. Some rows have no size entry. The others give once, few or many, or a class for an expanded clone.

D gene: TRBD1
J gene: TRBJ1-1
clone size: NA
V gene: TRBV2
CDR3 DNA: TGTGCCAGTGGAACAGGGGCCACTGAAGCTTTCTTT
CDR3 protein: CASGTGATEAFF

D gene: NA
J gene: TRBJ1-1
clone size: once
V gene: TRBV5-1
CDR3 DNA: TGCGCCAGCATCCAAGGCGGTGAAGCTTTCTTT
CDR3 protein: CASIQGGEAFF

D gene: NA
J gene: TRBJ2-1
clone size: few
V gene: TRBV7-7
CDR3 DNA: TGTGCTAGCAGCCTGACAGCCTCCTACAATGAGCAGTTCTTC
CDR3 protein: CASSLTASYNEQFF

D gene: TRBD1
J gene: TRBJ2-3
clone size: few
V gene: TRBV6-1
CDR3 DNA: TGTGCCAGCAGGGATAACTTACAGGGGGATACGCAGTATTTT
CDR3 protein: CASRDNLQGDTQYF

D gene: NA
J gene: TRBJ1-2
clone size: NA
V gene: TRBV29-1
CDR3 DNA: TGCAGCGTTGAAAACCGGGTCCGGGACTCTTCCTTAGCTAACTATGGCTACACCTTC
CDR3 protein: CSVENRVRDSSLANYGYTF

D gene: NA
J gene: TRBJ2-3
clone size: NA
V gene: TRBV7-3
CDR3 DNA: TGTGCCAGCGGCCGTAGGGAGGGGGGCAGCACAGATACGCAGTATTTT
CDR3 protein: CASGRREGGSTDTQYF

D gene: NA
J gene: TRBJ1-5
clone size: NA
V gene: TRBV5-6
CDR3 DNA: TGTGCCAGCAGCTTGGCCCCCTCTTCCAATCAGCCCCAGCATTTT
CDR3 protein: CASSLAPSSNQPQHF

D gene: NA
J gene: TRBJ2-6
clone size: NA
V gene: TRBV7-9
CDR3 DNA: TGTGCCAGCACCCTAGGGGGGGGAACAGTGGGGGCCAACGTCCTGACTTTC
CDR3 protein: CASTLGGGTVGANVLTF

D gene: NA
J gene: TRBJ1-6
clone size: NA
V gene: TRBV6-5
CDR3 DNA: TGTGCCAGCAGTTACTGGGGAGGTAATTCACCCCTCCACTTT
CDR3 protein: CASSYWGGNSPLHF

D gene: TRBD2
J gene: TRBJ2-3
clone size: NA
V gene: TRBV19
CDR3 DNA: TGTGCCAGTAGTATTTCCGCGACTAGCGGGCCCAGCACAGATACGCAGTATTTT
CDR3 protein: CASSISATSGPSTDTQYF

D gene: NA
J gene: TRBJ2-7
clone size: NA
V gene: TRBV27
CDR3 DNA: TGTGCCAGCCTATGGATGGGTCCAGCGGGCTCCTACGAGCAGTACTTC
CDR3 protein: CASLWMGPAGSYEQYF

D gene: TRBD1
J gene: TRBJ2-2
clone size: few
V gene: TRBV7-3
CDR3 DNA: TGTGCCAGCAGCTTCTCAGGGGGACCGAACACCGGGGAGCTGTTTTTT
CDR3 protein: CASSFSGGPNTGELFF

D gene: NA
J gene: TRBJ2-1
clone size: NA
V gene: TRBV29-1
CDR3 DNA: TGCAGCGTTGAAGGGATTAGCGGCGGTGAGCAGTTCTTC
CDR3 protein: CSVEGISGGEQFF

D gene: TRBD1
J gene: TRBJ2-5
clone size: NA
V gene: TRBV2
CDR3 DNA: TGTGCCAGCAGTGAGGACAGGGGGGGAGAGACCCAGTACTTC
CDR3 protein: CASSEDRGGETQYF

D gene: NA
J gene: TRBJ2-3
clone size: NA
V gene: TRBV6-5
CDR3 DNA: TGTGCCAGCAAGGGCAGGGGTGGCACAGATACGCAGTATTTT
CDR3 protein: CASKGRGGTDTQYF

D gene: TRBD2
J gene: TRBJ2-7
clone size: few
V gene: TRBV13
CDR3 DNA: TGTGCCAGCAGCTTAGGCGGGAGGGAGGCCGAGCAGTACTTC
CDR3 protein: CASSLGGREAEQYF

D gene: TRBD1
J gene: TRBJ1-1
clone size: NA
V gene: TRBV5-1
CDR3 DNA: TGCGCCAGCAGCCCTAGTGGGACAGGGGCTATGAACACTGAAGCTTTCTTT
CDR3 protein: CASSPSGTGAMNTEAFF

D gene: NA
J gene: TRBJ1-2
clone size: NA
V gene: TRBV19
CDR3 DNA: TGTGCCAGTAAGGAGGGGAACAACTATGGCTACACCTTC
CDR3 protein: CASKEGNNYGYTF

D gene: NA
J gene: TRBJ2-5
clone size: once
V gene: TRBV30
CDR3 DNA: TGTGCCTGGAGTCCAGGAAGGGAGACCCAGTACTTC
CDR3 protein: CAWSPGRETQYF

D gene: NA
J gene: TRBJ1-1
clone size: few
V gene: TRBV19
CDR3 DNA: TGTGCCAGTACCTCACCCCCAGATGAAGCTTTCTTT
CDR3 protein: CASTSPPDEAFF

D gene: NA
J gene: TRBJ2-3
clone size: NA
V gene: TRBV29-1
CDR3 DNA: TGCAGCGTTGGAGGGGGTTGGGAGTACACAGATACGCAGTATTTT
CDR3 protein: CSVGGGWEYTDTQYF

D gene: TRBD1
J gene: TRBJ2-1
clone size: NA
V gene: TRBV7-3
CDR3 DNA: TGTGCCAGCAGCCCTATTCATCCCTCGGACAGGGGGCCAGGGTACAATGAGCAGTTCTTC
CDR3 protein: CASSPIHPSDRGPGYNEQFF

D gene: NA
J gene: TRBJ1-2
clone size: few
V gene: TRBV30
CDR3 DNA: TGTGCCTGGAGTGTAGGGGGGGACTACACCTTC
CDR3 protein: CAWSVGGDYTF

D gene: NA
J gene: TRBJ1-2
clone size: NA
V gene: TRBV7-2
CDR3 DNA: TGTGCCAGCAGCTTAACGGCAAGGGGTGGCTACACCTTC
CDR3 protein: CASSLTARGGYTF

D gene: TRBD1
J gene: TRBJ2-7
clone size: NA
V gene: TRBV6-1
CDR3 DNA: TGTGCCAGCAGAGGACAGGGTAGTTCCTACGAGCAGTACTTC
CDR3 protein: CASRGQGSSYEQYF

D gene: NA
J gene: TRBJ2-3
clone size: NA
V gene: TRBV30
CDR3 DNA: TGTGCCTGGAGTCTGGCGGGACCCACAGATACGCAGTATTTT
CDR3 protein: CAWSLAGPTDTQYF

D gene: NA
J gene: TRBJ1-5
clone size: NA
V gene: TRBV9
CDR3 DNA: TGTGCCAGCAGCGCTCAGGTGGGCAATCAGCCCCAGCATTTT
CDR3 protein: CASSAQVGNQPQHF

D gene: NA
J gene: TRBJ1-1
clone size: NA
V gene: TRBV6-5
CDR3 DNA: TGTGCCAGCAGTTCCCTGACAGACAGACCTTTAGAAGCTTTCTTT
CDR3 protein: CASSSLTDRPLEAFF

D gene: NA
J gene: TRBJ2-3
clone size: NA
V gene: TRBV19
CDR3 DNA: TGTGCCAGTAGTAGACTGACAGGTCGATTTAGCACAGATACGCAGTATTTT
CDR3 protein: CASSRLTGRFSTDTQYF

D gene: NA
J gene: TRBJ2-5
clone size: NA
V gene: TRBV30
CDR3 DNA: TGTGCCTGGAGTGTAGGGGGGGTAGAGACCCAGTACTTC
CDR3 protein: CAWSVGGVETQYF

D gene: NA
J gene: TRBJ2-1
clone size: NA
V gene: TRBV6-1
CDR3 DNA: TGTGCCAGCAGTGAAGGTGGTACACCCACTGAGCAGTTCTTC
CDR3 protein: CASSEGGTPTEQFF

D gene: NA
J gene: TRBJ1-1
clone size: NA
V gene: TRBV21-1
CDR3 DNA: TGTGCCAGCAGCAAACTAAGGCGGGGGTGGTTGGGCACTGAAGCTTTCTTT
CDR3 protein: CASSKLRRGWLGTEAFF

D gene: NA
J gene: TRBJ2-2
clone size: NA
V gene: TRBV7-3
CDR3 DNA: TGTGCCAGCAGCTTAATAGTAGGGGGCACCGGGGAGCTGTTTTTT
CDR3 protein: CASSLIVGGTGELFF

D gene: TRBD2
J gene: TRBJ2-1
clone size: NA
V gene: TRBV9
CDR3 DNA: TGTGCCAGCAGCGGGCGCGGGGGGGGACTAGCGGGAGAAAACAGTGAGCAGTTCTTC
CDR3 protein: CASSGRGGGLAGENSEQFF

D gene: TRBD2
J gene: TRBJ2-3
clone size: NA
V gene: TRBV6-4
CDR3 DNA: TGTGCCAGCAGTGAAACTAGCGGGGGTACAGATACGCAGTATTTT
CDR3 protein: CASSETSGGTDTQYF

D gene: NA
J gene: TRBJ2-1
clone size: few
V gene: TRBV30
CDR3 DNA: TGTGCCTGGAGTGTACCGCGGGCGTGGGAGCAGTTCTTC
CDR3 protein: CAWSVPRAWEQFF

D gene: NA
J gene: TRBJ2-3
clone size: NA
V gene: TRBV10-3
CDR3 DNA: TGTGCCATCAGTAAGACAGAGGACAGTAGCACAGATACGCAGTATTTT
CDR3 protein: CAISKTEDSSTDTQYF

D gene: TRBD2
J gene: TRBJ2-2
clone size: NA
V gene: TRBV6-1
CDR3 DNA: TGTGCCAGCAGCAAAGGGAGGGTCACCGGGGAGCTGTTTTTT
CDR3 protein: CASSKGRVTGELFF

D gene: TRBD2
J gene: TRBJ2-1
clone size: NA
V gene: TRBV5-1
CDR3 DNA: TGCGCCAGCAGCTCCAGACTGGCGGGGGGCAATGAGCAGTTCTTC
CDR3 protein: CASSSRLAGGNEQFF

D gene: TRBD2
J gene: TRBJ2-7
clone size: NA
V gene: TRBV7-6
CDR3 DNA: TGTGCCAGCAGCTTACGGACTAGCGGGGACGATAACTACGAGCAGTACTTC
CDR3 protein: CASSLRTSGDDNYEQYF

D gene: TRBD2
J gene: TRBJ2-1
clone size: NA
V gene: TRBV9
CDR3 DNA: TGTGCCAGCAGCGTAGACTACCAGCGGGGAAGCAATGAGCAGTTCTTC
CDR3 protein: CASSVDYQRGSNEQFF

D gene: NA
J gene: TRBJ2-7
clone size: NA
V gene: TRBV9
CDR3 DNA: TGTGCCAGCAGCGTAGCAGACTGGAACCAGCAGTACTTC
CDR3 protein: CASSVADWNQQYF

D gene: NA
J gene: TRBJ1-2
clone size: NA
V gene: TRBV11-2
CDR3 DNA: TGTGCCAGCAGTCGGGACATCTCCTATGGCTACACCTTC
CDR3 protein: CASSRDISYGYTF

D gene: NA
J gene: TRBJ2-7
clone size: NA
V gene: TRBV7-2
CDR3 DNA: TGTGCCAGCAGCTTATCCCCTAGACTCCGAGAGCAGTACTTC
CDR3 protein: CASSLSPRLREQYF